The clone carrying this TCR beta chain was picked up a small number of times. TCRdb's copy holds only in-frame clones and misses some; the assay was immunoSEQ multiplex PCR. This table has 140,000 to 150,000 clones, more than 80% appearing once. This entry belongs to a study of blood T cell repertoires in COVID-19. At the level of the study: COVID-19 samples collected from the United States, Italy and Spain covered acute and convalescent phases.

V dropped 0 bases and J dropped 7; count of bases not matched to a gene: 10. CDR1 and CDR2 from the germline V gene are SGHDT and YYEEEE. This CDR3 has 16 residues. The rearrangement uses TRBV5-6 and TRBJ1-1; 9 nucleotides agree with TRBD1. This TCR was recovered from a human donor with acute or convalescent COVID-19. The donor label of this sample is uncertain. Specimen: peripheral blood. In DNA form, the CDR3 reads TGTGCCAGCAGCTTGGGCCGACAGGGGGTATGGGGTGAAGCTTTCTTT. The encoded protein is CASSLGRQGVWGEAFF.